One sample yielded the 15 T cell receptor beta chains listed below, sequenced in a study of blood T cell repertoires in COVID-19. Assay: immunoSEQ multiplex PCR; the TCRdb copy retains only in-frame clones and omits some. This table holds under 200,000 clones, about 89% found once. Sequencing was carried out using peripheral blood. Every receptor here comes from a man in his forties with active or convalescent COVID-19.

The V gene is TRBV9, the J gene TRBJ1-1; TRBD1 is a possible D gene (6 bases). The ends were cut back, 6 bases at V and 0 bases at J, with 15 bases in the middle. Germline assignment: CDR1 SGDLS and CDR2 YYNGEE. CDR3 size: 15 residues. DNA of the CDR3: TGTGCCAGCAACGTCATAGGGGACATGAACACTGAAGCTTTCTTT. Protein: CASNVIGDMNTEAFF. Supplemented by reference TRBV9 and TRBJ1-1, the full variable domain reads DSGVTQTPKHLITATGQRVTLRCSPRSGDLSVYWYQQSLDQGLQFLIQYYNGEERAKGNILERFSAQQFPDLHSELNLSSLELGDSALYFCASNVIGDMNTEAFFGQGTRLTVV.

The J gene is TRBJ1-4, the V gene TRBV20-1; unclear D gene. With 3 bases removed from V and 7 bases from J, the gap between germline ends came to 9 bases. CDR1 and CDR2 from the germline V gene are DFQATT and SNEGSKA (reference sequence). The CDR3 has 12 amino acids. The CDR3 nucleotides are TGCAGTGCTAGTCGCGTCGGTGAAAAACTGTTTTTT. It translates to CSASRVGEKLFF.

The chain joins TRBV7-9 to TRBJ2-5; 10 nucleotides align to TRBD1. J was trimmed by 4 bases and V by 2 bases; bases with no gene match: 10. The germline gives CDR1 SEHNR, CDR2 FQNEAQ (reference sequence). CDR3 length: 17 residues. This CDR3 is CASSLSTGQGGGETQYF. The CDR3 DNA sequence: TGTGCCAGCAGCTTATCAACCGGACAGGGGGGAGGAGAGACCCAGTACTTC.

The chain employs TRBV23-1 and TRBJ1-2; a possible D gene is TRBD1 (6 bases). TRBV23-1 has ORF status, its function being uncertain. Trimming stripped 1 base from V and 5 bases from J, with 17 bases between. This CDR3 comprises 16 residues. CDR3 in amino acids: CASSQLLKQGPYGYTF. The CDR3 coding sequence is TGCGCCAGCAGTCAATTATTAAAACAGGGCCCATATGGCTACACCTTC.

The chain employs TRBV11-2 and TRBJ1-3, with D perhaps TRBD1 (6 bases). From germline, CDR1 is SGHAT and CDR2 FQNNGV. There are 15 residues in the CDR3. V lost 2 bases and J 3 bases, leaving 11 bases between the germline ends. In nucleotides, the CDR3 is TGTGCCAGCAGCTTACGGGGGGCAAGTGGAAACACCATATATTTT. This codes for CASSLRGASGNTIYF.

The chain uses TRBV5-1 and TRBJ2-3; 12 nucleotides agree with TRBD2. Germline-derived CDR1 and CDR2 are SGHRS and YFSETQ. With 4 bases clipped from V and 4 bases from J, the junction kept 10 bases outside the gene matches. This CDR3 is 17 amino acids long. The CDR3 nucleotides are TGCGCCAGCAGCGGGGGATTACTAGCGGGGGGCCCAGATACGCAGTATTTT. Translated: CASSGGLLAGGPDTQYF.

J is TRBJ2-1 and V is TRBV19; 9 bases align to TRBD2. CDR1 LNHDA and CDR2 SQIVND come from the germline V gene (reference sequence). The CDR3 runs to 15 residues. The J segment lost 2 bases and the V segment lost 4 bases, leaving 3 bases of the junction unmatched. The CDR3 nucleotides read TGTGCCAGTAGTAAGACTAGCGGAGCCTACAATGAGCAGTTCTTC. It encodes CASSKTSGAYNEQFF.

The CDR3 reads CSVEYKTGFPNTEAFF. The CDR3 DNA is TGCAGCGTTGAATATAAGACAGGTTTCCCGAACACTGAAGCTTTCTTT. This rearrangement joins TRBV29-1 to TRBJ1-1; D perhaps matches TRBD1 (6 bases). This CDR3 has 16 amino acids. Germline values: CDR1 SQVTM, CDR2 ANQGSEA. Trimming left V 2 bases short and J 1 base short, with 17 bases between.

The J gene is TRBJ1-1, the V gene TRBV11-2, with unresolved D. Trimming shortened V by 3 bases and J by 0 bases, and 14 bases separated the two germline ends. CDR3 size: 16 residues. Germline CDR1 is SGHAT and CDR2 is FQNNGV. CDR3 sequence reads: CASSFGQREMNTEAFF. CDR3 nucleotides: TGTGCCAGCAGCTTTGGGCAGAGAGAAATGAACACTGAAGCTTTCTTT.

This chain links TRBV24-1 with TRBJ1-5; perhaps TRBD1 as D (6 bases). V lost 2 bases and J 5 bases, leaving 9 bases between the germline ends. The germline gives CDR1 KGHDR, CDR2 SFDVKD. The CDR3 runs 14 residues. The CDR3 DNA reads TGTGCCACCAGTGATTCAGGGGTTGATCAGCCCCAGCATTTT. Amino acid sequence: CATSDSGVDQPQHF.

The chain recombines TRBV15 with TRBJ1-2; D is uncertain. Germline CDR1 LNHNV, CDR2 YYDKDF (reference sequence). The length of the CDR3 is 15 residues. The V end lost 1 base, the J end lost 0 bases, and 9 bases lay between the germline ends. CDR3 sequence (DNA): TGTGCCACCAGCAGAGTCCCAGACTCTAACTATGGCTACACCTTC. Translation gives CATSRVPDSNYGYTF.

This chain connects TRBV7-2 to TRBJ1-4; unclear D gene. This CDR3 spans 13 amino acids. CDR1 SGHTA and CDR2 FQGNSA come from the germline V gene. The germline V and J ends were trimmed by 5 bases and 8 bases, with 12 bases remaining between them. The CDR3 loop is CASSARVGEKLFF. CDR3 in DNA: TGTGCCAGCAGCGCGAGGGTGGGGGAAAAACTGTTTTTT.

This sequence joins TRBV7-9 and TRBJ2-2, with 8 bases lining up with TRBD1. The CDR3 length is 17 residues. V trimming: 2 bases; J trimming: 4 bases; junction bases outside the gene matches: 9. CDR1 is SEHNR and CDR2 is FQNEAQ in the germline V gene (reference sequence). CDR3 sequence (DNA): TGTGCCAGCAGCTTACCGTTGACAGGGGAGACCACCGGGGAGCTGTTTTTT. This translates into CASSLPLTGETTGELFF.

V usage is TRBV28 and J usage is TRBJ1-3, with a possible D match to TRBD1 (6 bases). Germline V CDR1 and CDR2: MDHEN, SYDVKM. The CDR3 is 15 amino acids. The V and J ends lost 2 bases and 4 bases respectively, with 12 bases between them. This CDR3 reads CASSLAAGVGNTIYF. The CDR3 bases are TGTGCCAGCAGTTTAGCGGCAGGGGTAGGAAACACCATATATTTT.

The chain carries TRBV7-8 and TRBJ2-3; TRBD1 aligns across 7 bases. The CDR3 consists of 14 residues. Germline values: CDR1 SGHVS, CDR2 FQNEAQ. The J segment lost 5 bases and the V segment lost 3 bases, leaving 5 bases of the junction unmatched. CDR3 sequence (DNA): TGTGCCAGCAGCTTCCGACAGGGAAAAGATACGCAGTATTTT. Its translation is CASSFRQGKDTQYF.